The sequence of this TCR beta chain was determined in a study of beta chain features in type 1 diabetes. TCRB transcripts that were expressed got sequenced, as all of the isolated RNA had been reverse transcribed. Assay used: immunoSEQ multiplex PCR; TCRdb lists only in-frame clones, some missing. The sample carries approximately 150,000 clones, 7.5% to 10% recorded once. The origin of this receptor is a woman under 30 in good health. Sequenced material: central memory CD4+ T cells from blood.

CDR3 bases: TGTGCCAGCAGCCCGTCGTCTAGCGGCTCCTACAATGAGCAGTTCTTC. Translated, it gives CASSPSSSGSYNEQFF. V is TRBV11-2 and J is TRBJ2-1; 7 bases are shared with TRBD2. Germline values: CDR1 SGHAT, CDR2 FQNNGV. V shed 5 bases, J shed 0 bases, and the junction held 7 bases outside the gene matches. The CDR3 loop spans 16 amino acids.